A selection of T cell receptor beta chains follows, all from one sample in a study of OX40 agonist ivuxolimab in advanced cancers. The method was immunoSEQ multiplex PCR; TCRdb's version includes in-frame clones alone and lacks a portion of them. The sample yields more than 25,000 clones, 82% seen once. Material: CD4+ or CD8+ T cells sorted from blood, obtained in a trial of the OX40 agonist ivuxolimab. These receptors came from an adult with an advanced solid tumor such as melanoma, head and neck, liver or kidney cancer. The CDR3 runs from the conserved cysteine through the conserved F or W. A D gene is named only where the DNA matches it firmly. Expanded clones are given a class, and other clones once, few, many or no size at all.

j_call d_call clone_size v_call cdr3_aa cdr3_nt
TRBJ1-2 TRBD1 . TRBV6-5 CASSYSSQRGRQGYTF TGTGCCAGCAGTTACTCGTCTCAAAGGGGGCGGCAGGGCTACACCTTC
TRBJ2-5 . . TRBV27 CAVGGRQETQYF TGTGCCGTAGGGGGGCGACAAGAGACCCAGTACTTC
TRBJ2-3 TRBD2 once TRBV4-1 CASSQEGLAADTQYF TGCGCCAGCAGCCAAGAGGGACTAGCAGCAGATACGCAGTATTTT
TRBJ1-4 . . TRBV5-6 CASSLQGSNEKLFF TGTGCCAGCAGCTTACAGGGCTCTAATGAAAAACTGTTTTTT
TRBJ1-5 . . TRBV7-6 CASSLGQINQPQHF TGTGCCAGCAGCTTAGGACAGATCAATCAGCCCCAGCATTTT
TRBJ1-2 . . TRBV9 CASSAGNVYGYTF TGTGCCAGCAGCGCCGGGAACGTCTATGGCTACACCTTC
TRBJ2-3 . few TRBV9 CASSVGGSNWDTQYF TGTGCCAGCAGCGTAGGGGGTAGTAATTGGGATACGCAGTATTTT
TRBJ2-5 . . TRBV27 CASSSGPGETQYF TGTGCCAGCAGTTCGGGCCCCGGGGAGACCCAGTACTTC
TRBJ1-6 . . TRBV28 CASTPWGSYNSPLHF TGTGCCAGCACTCCGTGGGGCTCCTATAATTCACCCCTCCACTTT
TRBJ2-7 TRBD1 few TRBV27 CASSLSSTGIHEQYF TGTGCCAGCAGTTTATCGTCGACAGGGATCCACGAGCAGTACTTC
TRBJ1-4 . few TRBV30 CAWSDQGWEKLFF TGTGCCTGGAGTGACCAGGGGTGGGAAAAACTGTTTTTT
TRBJ2-7 . . TRBV2 CAVGSYEQYF TGTGCCGTGGGGTCCTACGAGCAGTACTTC
TRBJ2-3 . . TRBV27 CASSPPTGRTQYF TGTGCCAGCAGCCCTCCGACTGGGCGTACGCAGTATTTT
TRBJ2-7 TRBD1 once TRBV5-5 CASSSTDRDFAYEQYF TGTGCCAGCAGCTCCACCGACAGGGATTTTGCGTACGAGCAGTACTTC
TRBJ1-1 . . TRBV7-1 CASSSLYTEAFF TGTGCCAGCAGCTCGCTCTACACTGAAGCTTTCTTT
TRBJ2-2 . . TRBV27 CASSLSGTGELFF TGTGCCAGCAGCCTTTCGGGAACCGGGGAGCTGTTTTTT
TRBJ2-1 TRBD2 . TRBV5-4 CASSKEGLAGGGEQFF TGTGCCAGCAGCAAAGAGGGACTAGCGGGGGGAGGGGAGCAGTTCTTC
TRBJ1-4 TRBD1 . TRBV2 CASSRLPGQGQGNEKLFF TGTGCCAGCAGTCGTCTCCCGGGACAGGGTCAGGGTAATGAAAAACTGTTTTTT
TRBJ1-6 . few TRBV7-2 CASSLVVGGESPLHF TGTGCCAGCAGCTTAGTCGTCGGGGGCGAGTCACCCCTCCACTTT
TRBJ2-7 . . TRBV28 CASGRGYEQYF TGTGCCAGCGGGCGAGGCTACGAGCAGTACTTC
TRBJ1-2 . . TRBV27 CASSFAGSGYTF TGTGCCAGCAGTTTCGCGGGAAGCGGCTACACCTTC
TRBJ2-1 . . TRBV9 CASSVDTASSYNEQFF TGTGCCAGCAGCGTAGACACCGCGAGCTCCTACAATGAGCAGTTCTTC
TRBJ2-6 . . TRBV28 CASSPWESEGANVLTF TGTGCCAGCAGCCCCTGGGAGAGTGAGGGGGCCAACGTCCTGACTTTC
TRBJ2-7 TRBD2 . TRBV6-5 CASSPGGEQYF TGTGCCAGCAGTCCCGGGGGGGAGCAGTACTTC
TRBJ1-5 . . TRBV7-9 CARSLAVRDEKGNQPQHF TGTGCCAGAAGCTTAGCGGTAAGGGATGAGAAGGGCAATCAGCCCCAGCATTTT
TRBJ2-3 . . TRBV28 CASSFPGGGTDTQYF TGTGCCAGCAGTTTTCCGGGGGGCGGCACAGATACGCAGTATTTT
TRBJ2-7 TRBD1 . TRBV29-1 CSVEGQGTYEQYF TGCAGCGTTGAAGGACAGGGCACCTACGAGCAGTACTTC
TRBJ2-7 TRBD1 . TRBV6-5 CASSSGQGEQYF TGTGCCAGCAGTTCGGGACAGGGAGAGCAGTACTTC
TRBJ1-3 . once TRBV5-6 CASSFNQGSSGNTIYF TGTGCCAGCAGCTTTAACCAGGGTAGCTCTGGAAACACCATATATTTT
TRBJ1-1 . . TRBV29-1 CSVARERTEAFF TGCAGCGTTGCCCGGGAGCGGACTGAAGCTTTCTTT
TRBJ2-3 . . TRBV27 CASSSDETDTQYF TGTGCCAGCAGTTCGGACGAGACAGATACGCAGTATTTT
TRBJ2-7 . . TRBV10-3 CAISQRGGNYEQYF TGTGCCATCAGTCAGAGGGGGGGGAACTACGAGCAGTACTTC
TRBJ1-1 . . TRBV7-2 CASSSPPGRRTEAFF TGTGCCAGCAGCTCCCCCCCAGGGCGGAGGACTGAAGCTTTCTTT
TRBJ2-6 . . TRBV11-1 CASSLALASRRSGANVLTF TGTGCCAGCAGCTTAGCGCTTGCTTCTCGTCGCTCTGGGGCCAACGTCCTGACTTTC
TRBJ1-1 . . TRBV28 CASSLTVEAFF TGTGCCAGCAGCCTGACGGTTGAAGCTTTCTTT
TRBJ2-7 TRBD2 . TRBV5-1 CASSLAVTSGSYEQYF TGCGCCAGCAGCTTGGCCGTGACTAGCGGGAGCTACGAGCAGTACTTC
TRBJ1-1 . few TRBV4-1 CASSHHTAANTEAFF TGCGCCAGCAGCCACCACACAGCAGCGAACACTGAAGCTTTCTTT
TRBJ1-1 . few TRBV19 CASKWGGRNTEAFF TGTGCCAGTAAATGGGGCGGCCGAAACACTGAAGCTTTCTTT
TRBJ2-3 TRBD2 . TRBV27 CASSPGLVSTDTQYF TGTGCCAGCAGTCCGGGACTAGTGAGCACAGATACGCAGTATTTT
TRBJ2-2 . . TRBV27 CASSPGTAGGELFF TGTGCCAGCAGCCCAGGAACCGCAGGCGGGGAGCTGTTTTTT
TRBJ1-1 . . TRBV9 CASSVDLGVEAFF TGTGCCAGCAGCGTAGATCTGGGGGTGGAAGCTTTCTTT
TRBJ2-5 . . TRBV7-9 CASSSGGETQYF TGTGCCAGCAGCTCAGGGGGGGAGACCCAGTACTTC
TRBJ1-2 . . TRBV6-4 CADSWENYGYTF TGTGCCGATTCGTGGGAGAACTATGGCTACACCTTC
TRBJ2-3 . . TRBV5-1 CASSQRGTTDTQYF TGCGCCAGCAGTCAGCGCGGGACAACAGATACGCAGTATTTT
TRBJ1-1 . . TRBV6-1 CASSGSGGFEAFF TGTGCCAGCAGTGGATCTGGGGGATTTGAAGCTTTCTTT
TRBJ2-7 . . TRBV7-9 CASSRGREQYF TGTGCCAGCAGCCGGGGTAGGGAGCAGTACTTC
TRBJ1-2 TRBD1 . TRBV27 CASSPRDRGHYGYTF TGTGCCAGCAGTCCCCGGGACAGGGGGCACTATGGCTACACCTTC
TRBJ1-1 TRBD1 . TRBV28 CASNGGRGGTEAFF TGTGCCAGCAATGGGGGCAGGGGGGGAACTGAAGCTTTCTTT
TRBJ2-1 TRBD2 . TRBV7-2 CASSLTGLAGPLYNEQFF TGTGCCAGCAGCTTAACGGGGCTAGCGGGACCCCTCTACAATGAGCAGTTCTTC
TRBJ2-5 TRBD2 . TRBV28 CASSPIGLQLAGAEYF TGTGCCAGCAGTCCCATAGGACTGCAACTAGCGGGAGCTGAGTACTTC